A selection of T cell receptor beta chains follows, all from one sample in a study of shared clonotypes between healthy human individuals. The table came from immunoSEQ multiplex PCR; TCRdb's copy has only in-frame clones and leaves some out. The sample contains about 680,000 clones, about 90% of which appear only once. What was sequenced was naive CD8+ T cells sorted from blood. Every receptor here comes from a young man in good health. Each CDR3 is given with its conserved first and last residue. The order of the fields is J gene, clone size, D gene, V gene, CDR3 protein, CDR3 DNA. A D gene is named only where the DNA matches it firmly. Expanded clones get a size class; other rows say once, few or many, or leave the size out.

J gene: TRBJ2-1; clone size: NA; D gene: NA; V gene: TRBV7-6; CDR3 protein: CASSLVSDLYNEQFF; CDR3 DNA: TGTGCCAGCAGCTTAGTTAGTGACCTATACAATGAGCAGTTCTTC
J gene: TRBJ1-2; clone size: NA; D gene: NA; V gene: TRBV7-2; CDR3 protein: CASSLLTGRGYGYTF; CDR3 DNA: TGTGCCAGCAGCCTGCTCACAGGGAGAGGCTATGGCTACACCTTC
J gene: TRBJ2-2; clone size: NA; D gene: NA; V gene: TRBV7-7; CDR3 protein: CASSLDTREHTGELFF; CDR3 DNA: TGTGCTAGCAGCTTAGATACGCGGGAACACACCGGGGAGCTGTTTTTT
J gene: TRBJ1-5; clone size: NA; D gene: NA; V gene: TRBV27; CDR3 protein: CASAPTGPNLQPQHF; CDR3 DNA: TGTGCCAGCGCTCCCACCGGACCTAACCTTCAGCCCCAGCATTTT
J gene: TRBJ2-7; clone size: NA; D gene: NA; V gene: TRBV29-1; CDR3 protein: CSAIPPPGELGSYEQYF; CDR3 DNA: TGCAGCGCAATCCCACCTCCAGGGGAGTTGGGTTCCTACGAGCAGTACTTC
J gene: TRBJ1-1; clone size: NA; D gene: NA; V gene: TRBV19; CDR3 protein: CATYGDTEAFF; CDR3 DNA: TGTGCCACCTATGGGGACACTGAAGCTTTCTTT
J gene: TRBJ2-5; clone size: NA; D gene: NA; V gene: TRBV14; CDR3 protein: CASSRYLYQETQYF; CDR3 DNA: TGTGCCAGCAGCCGCTATCTGTACCAAGAGACCCAGTACTTC
J gene: TRBJ1-5; clone size: NA; D gene: TRBD1; V gene: TRBV15; CDR3 protein: CATSVTRGTGLGQPQHF; CDR3 DNA: TGTGCCACCAGCGTCACCCGTGGGACAGGGTTGGGTCAGCCCCAGCATTTT
J gene: TRBJ2-1; clone size: NA; D gene: NA; V gene: TRBV7-8; CDR3 protein: CASSLAGEGSYNEQFF; CDR3 DNA: TGTGCCAGCAGCTTAGCGGGCGAGGGCTCCTACAATGAGCAGTTCTTC
J gene: TRBJ1-1; clone size: NA; D gene: NA; V gene: TRBV4-1; CDR3 protein: CASSQGGGYSEAFF; CDR3 DNA: TGCGCCAGCAGCCAAGGCGGGGGGTATTCTGAAGCTTTCTTT
J gene: TRBJ1-1; clone size: NA; D gene: TRBD1; V gene: TRBV5-1; CDR3 protein: CASSGETGDYTEAFF; CDR3 DNA: TGCGCCAGCAGCGGGGAGACAGGGGACTATACTGAAGCTTTCTTT
J gene: TRBJ1-3; clone size: NA; D gene: NA; V gene: TRBV7-2; CDR3 protein: CASQINTGGYGNTIYF; CDR3 DNA: TGTGCCAGCCAAATTAACACGGGGGGCTATGGAAACACCATATATTTT
J gene: TRBJ2-3; clone size: NA; D gene: NA; V gene: TRBV7-3; CDR3 protein: CASSLTGLKRDTQYF; CDR3 DNA: TGTGCCAGCAGCTTAACGGGTTTAAAGCGAGATACGCAGTATTTT
J gene: TRBJ2-2; clone size: NA; D gene: NA; V gene: TRBV7-9; CDR3 protein: CASSLSASPTGELFF; CDR3 DNA: TGTGCCAGCAGCTTAAGCGCGTCTCCGACCGGGGAGCTGTTTTTT
J gene: TRBJ2-1; clone size: NA; D gene: TRBD2; V gene: TRBV2; CDR3 protein: CASGTNYNEQFF; CDR3 DNA: TGTGCCAGCGGGACTAACTACAATGAGCAGTTCTTC
J gene: TRBJ2-1; clone size: NA; D gene: TRBD1; V gene: TRBV29-1; CDR3 protein: CSVRAGGVSNEQFF; CDR3 DNA: TGCAGCGTTCGCGCAGGGGGCGTTAGCAATGAGCAGTTCTTC
J gene: TRBJ1-1; clone size: NA; D gene: NA; V gene: TRBV28; CDR3 protein: CASSNRDTTTLNTEAFF; CDR3 DNA: TGTGCCAGCAGCAACAGGGACACGACTACGCTCAACACTGAAGCTTTCTTT
J gene: TRBJ2-7; clone size: NA; D gene: NA; V gene: TRBV2; CDR3 protein: CASSAVEQYF; CDR3 DNA: TGTGCCAGCAGTGCCGTCGAGCAGTACTTC
J gene: TRBJ1-1; clone size: NA; D gene: NA; V gene: TRBV29-1; CDR3 protein: CSVVANTEAFF; CDR3 DNA: TGCAGCGTTGTAGCTAACACTGAAGCTTTCTTT
J gene: TRBJ2-1; clone size: NA; D gene: NA; V gene: TRBV29-1; CDR3 protein: CSVETGKDYKREQFF; CDR3 DNA: TGCAGCGTTGAAACAGGCAAGGACTACAAGAGAGAGCAGTTCTTC
J gene: TRBJ2-2; clone size: NA; D gene: NA; V gene: TRBV7-9; CDR3 protein: CASSNRRDLLNTGELFF; CDR3 DNA: TGTGCCAGCAGTAACCGCCGGGACTTACTGAACACCGGGGAGCTGTTTTTT
J gene: TRBJ2-5; clone size: NA; D gene: NA; V gene: TRBV4-3; CDR3 protein: CASSQDFGDETQYF; CDR3 DNA: TGCGCCAGCAGCCAAGATTTCGGGGATGAGACCCAGTACTTC
J gene: TRBJ2-7; clone size: NA; D gene: NA; V gene: TRBV27; CDR3 protein: CASSLDRSYEQYF; CDR3 DNA: TGTGCCAGCAGTCTAGACAGGTCCTACGAGCAGTACTTC
J gene: TRBJ2-7; clone size: NA; D gene: NA; V gene: TRBV7-9; CDR3 protein: CASSPRTAYEQYF; CDR3 DNA: TGTGCCAGCAGCCCGCGGACAGCCTACGAGCAGTACTTC
J gene: TRBJ1-5; clone size: NA; D gene: NA; V gene: TRBV7-8; CDR3 protein: CASSWETVYSNQPQHF; CDR3 DNA: TGTGCCAGCAGCTGGGAGACCGTGTATAGCAATCAGCCCCAGCATTTT
J gene: TRBJ2-7; clone size: NA; D gene: NA; V gene: TRBV5-6; CDR3 protein: CASSLADSSGYEQYF; CDR3 DNA: TGTGCCAGCAGCTTGGCGGACTCAAGCGGTTACGAGCAGTACTTC
J gene: TRBJ1-4; clone size: NA; D gene: TRBD1; V gene: TRBV7-8; CDR3 protein: CASSSSGGSWEKLFF; CDR3 DNA: TGTGCCAGCAGCTCATCAGGGGGCAGTTGGGAAAAACTGTTTTTT
J gene: TRBJ2-3; clone size: once; D gene: NA; V gene: TRBV5-5; CDR3 protein: CASSFSFSNPETQYF; CDR3 DNA: TGTGCCAGCAGCTTCTCTTTCTCCAACCCCGAAACGCAGTATTTT
J gene: TRBJ1-5; clone size: NA; D gene: NA; V gene: TRBV15; CDR3 protein: CATSRDGQARLEYSNQPQHF; CDR3 DNA: TGTGCCACCAGCAGAGATGGGCAGGCGCGTCTCGAATATAGCAATCAGCCCCAGCATTTT
J gene: TRBJ2-3; clone size: NA; D gene: TRBD2; V gene: TRBV7-9; CDR3 protein: CASRLAGLTDTQYF; CDR3 DNA: TGTGCCAGCAGACTAGCGGGACTCACAGATACGCAGTATTTT
J gene: TRBJ2-1; clone size: NA; D gene: TRBD2; V gene: TRBV10-2; CDR3 protein: CASDKGSGRSPYNEQFF; CDR3 DNA: TGCGCCAGCGATAAGGGGAGCGGGAGAAGTCCCTACAATGAGCAGTTCTTC
J gene: TRBJ2-7; clone size: NA; D gene: TRBD2; V gene: TRBV13; CDR3 protein: CASSPPGLVYEQYF; CDR3 DNA: TGTGCCAGCAGCCCTCCGGGACTAGTCTACGAGCAGTACTTC
J gene: TRBJ2-7; clone size: NA; D gene: NA; V gene: TRBV6-1; CDR3 protein: CASSGWELGFYEQYF; CDR3 DNA: TGTGCCAGCAGTGGGTGGGAGCTCGGATTCTACGAGCAGTACTTC
J gene: TRBJ1-2; clone size: NA; D gene: TRBD1; V gene: TRBV25-1; CDR3 protein: CASSYTGTENYGYTF; CDR3 DNA: TGTGCCAGCAGTTATACCGGGACAGAGAACTATGGCTACACCTTC
J gene: TRBJ2-1; clone size: NA; D gene: TRBD1; V gene: TRBV6-5; CDR3 protein: CASSYSVGGIGEQFF; CDR3 DNA: TGTGCCAGCAGTTACTCAGTAGGGGGCATCGGTGAGCAGTTCTTC
J gene: TRBJ2-5; clone size: NA; D gene: TRBD2; V gene: TRBV6-1; CDR3 protein: CASSESGGETQYF; CDR3 DNA: TGTGCCAGCAGTGAATCGGGGGGGGAGACCCAGTACTTC
J gene: TRBJ2-7; clone size: NA; D gene: NA; V gene: TRBV27; CDR3 protein: CASKVIGQSSYEQYF; CDR3 DNA: TGTGCCAGCAAGGTGATCGGCCAAAGCTCCTACGAGCAGTACTTC
J gene: TRBJ1-3; clone size: NA; D gene: NA; V gene: TRBV28; CDR3 protein: CASSNRPVPKSGNTIYF; CDR3 DNA: TGTGCCAGCAGTAATCGGCCCGTCCCAAAGTCTGGAAACACCATATATTTT
J gene: TRBJ1-2; clone size: NA; D gene: TRBD1; V gene: TRBV4-3; CDR3 protein: CASSQDSGQAKGDGYTF; CDR3 DNA: TGCGCCAGCAGCCAAGACTCTGGACAGGCTAAGGGGGATGGCTACACCTTC
J gene: TRBJ2-5; clone size: NA; D gene: TRBD2; V gene: TRBV7-3; CDR3 protein: CASSFLPGGQETQYF; CDR3 DNA: TGTGCCAGCAGCTTCCTCCCGGGAGGCCAAGAGACCCAGTACTTC
J gene: TRBJ2-1; clone size: once; D gene: TRBD1; V gene: TRBV5-1; CDR3 protein: CASSLAGGRNEQFF; CDR3 DNA: TGCGCCAGCAGCTTGGCAGGGGGCAGGAATGAGCAGTTCTTC
J gene: TRBJ2-5; clone size: NA; D gene: NA; V gene: TRBV6-5; CDR3 protein: CASSQLASETQYF; CDR3 DNA: TGTGCCAGCAGTCAACTAGCCTCAGAGACCCAGTACTTC
J gene: TRBJ1-5; clone size: NA; D gene: NA; V gene: TRBV21-1; CDR3 protein: CASSKGGGHNQPQHF; CDR3 DNA: TGTGCCAGCAGCAAAGGGGGTGGTCACAATCAGCCCCAGCATTTT
J gene: TRBJ2-1; clone size: NA; D gene: TRBD2; V gene: TRBV11-2; CDR3 protein: CASSLGDYLNNEQFF; CDR3 DNA: TGTGCCAGCAGCTTAGGGGACTACTTAAACAATGAGCAGTTCTTC
J gene: TRBJ1-1; clone size: few; D gene: NA; V gene: TRBV6-5; CDR3 protein: CASSHGAEAFF; CDR3 DNA: TGTGCCAGCAGTCACGGGGCTGAAGCTTTCTTT
J gene: TRBJ2-1; clone size: NA; D gene: TRBD2; V gene: TRBV15; CDR3 protein: CATSGGLAGATYNEQFF; CDR3 DNA: TGTGCCACCAGCGGAGGACTAGCGGGGGCCACCTACAATGAGCAGTTCTTC
J gene: TRBJ2-1; clone size: once; D gene: NA; V gene: TRBV13; CDR3 protein: CASSSRGGHYNEQFF; CDR3 DNA: TGTGCCAGCAGCTCGCGAGGGGGGCATTACAATGAGCAGTTCTTC
J gene: TRBJ2-3; clone size: NA; D gene: NA; V gene: TRBV28; CDR3 protein: CASSPRQRGTDTQYF; CDR3 DNA: TGTGCCAGCAGTCCCAGACAGAGAGGCACAGATACGCAGTATTTT
J gene: TRBJ2-6; clone size: NA; D gene: NA; V gene: TRBV2; CDR3 protein: CAIAGGKSSGANVLTF; CDR3 DNA: TGTGCCATCGCAGGTGGCAAAAGCTCTGGGGCCAACGTCCTGACTTTC
J gene: TRBJ2-7; clone size: NA; D gene: NA; V gene: TRBV29-1; CDR3 protein: CSVVEGGSYEQYF; CDR3 DNA: TGCAGCGTTGTCGAGGGGGGATCCTACGAGCAGTACTTC
J gene: TRBJ2-7; clone size: once; D gene: NA; V gene: TRBV27; CDR3 protein: CASSLRGASSYEQYF; CDR3 DNA: TGTGCCAGCAGTTTACGGGGCGCGAGCTCCTACGAGCAGTACTTC
J gene: TRBJ2-7; clone size: NA; D gene: TRBD1; V gene: TRBV4-1; CDR3 protein: CASSQTRQGVDEQYF; CDR3 DNA: TGCGCCAGCAGCCAAACCCGACAGGGGGTAGACGAGCAGTACTTC
J gene: TRBJ1-6; clone size: NA; D gene: NA; V gene: TRBV4-1; CDR3 protein: CASSQTRETWGALHF; CDR3 DNA: TGCGCCAGCAGCCAGACCCGGGAGACATGGGGGGCCCTCCACTTT
J gene: TRBJ1-1; clone size: few; D gene: NA; V gene: TRBV27; CDR3 protein: CASSESGRVTEAFF; CDR3 DNA: TGTGCCAGCAGTGAGTCAGGGAGGGTGACTGAAGCTTTCTTT
J gene: TRBJ2-2; clone size: NA; D gene: NA; V gene: TRBV9; CDR3 protein: CASSVERHSAGELFF; CDR3 DNA: TGTGCCAGCAGCGTAGAGAGGCATTCTGCCGGGGAGCTGTTTTTT
J gene: TRBJ2-7; clone size: NA; D gene: NA; V gene: TRBV5-5; CDR3 protein: CASSVKTGTYEQYF; CDR3 DNA: TGTGCCAGCAGCGTTAAGACGGGGACGTACGAGCAGTACTTC
J gene: TRBJ2-2; clone size: NA; D gene: NA; V gene: TRBV7-6; CDR3 protein: CASSLIGWEVTGELFF; CDR3 DNA: TGTGCCAGCAGCTTAATCGGGTGGGAGGTCACCGGGGAGCTGTTTTTT
J gene: TRBJ1-4; clone size: NA; D gene: TRBD1; V gene: TRBV29-1; CDR3 protein: CSVDMGTGDEKLFF; CDR3 DNA: TGCAGCGTTGATATGGGGACAGGGGATGAAAAACTGTTTTTT
J gene: TRBJ2-7; clone size: NA; D gene: NA; V gene: TRBV29-1; CDR3 protein: CSVAAQGYEQYF; CDR3 DNA: TGCAGCGTTGCGGCACAGGGTTACGAGCAGTACTTC
J gene: TRBJ2-1; clone size: NA; D gene: TRBD2; V gene: TRBV16; CDR3 protein: CASSQRTSGSSEQFF; CDR3 DNA: TGTGCCAGCAGCCAGAGAACTAGCGGGAGTAGTGAGCAGTTCTTC